Listed below are T cell receptor beta chains from one sample, sequenced in a study of blood T cells in healthy people across ages. From the 5' RACE reads, TCRdb called clonotypes with MiXCR, one entry per CDR3 protein. The repertoire holds 600,000 to 850,000 distinct CDR3 sequences, with around a quarter as singletons. This same sample was also part of a study on T cells of mothers and their children.

Specimen: blood. Source of these receptors: a boy aged 5-17 years in good health. The CDR3 runs from the conserved cysteine through the conserved F or W. Each record gives: clone size, V gene, J gene, D gene, CDR3 DNA, CDR3 protein. The D gene is left open where the match is weak. Size values are once, few and many counts, or a class for expanded clones, and some rows have none.

many,TRBV12-3/TRBV12-4,TRBJ1-1,TRBD1,TGTGCCAGCAGTTTAGGGACAGGGAACACTGAAGCTTTCTTT,CASSLGTGNTEAFF
few,TRBV6-1,TRBJ1-4,NA,TGTGCCAGCAGTGAAGCTTTGGGATCTGAAAAACTGTTTTTT,CASSEALGSEKLFF
NA,TRBV2,TRBJ2-5,NA,TGTGCCAGCAGTGATTATGTTATCCTGGAGACCCAGTACTTC,CASSDYVILETQYF
few,TRBV5-1,TRBJ2-2,TRBD1,TGCGCCAGCAGCCGTAGGACAGGGGCCGGGGAGCTGTTTTTT,CASSRRTGAGELFF
NA,TRBV3-1,TRBJ2-3,NA,TGTGCCAGCAGCCAGGACTTCGCAGCGGATACGCAGTATTTT,CASSQDFAADTQYF
few,TRBV9,TRBJ2-1,NA,TGTGCCAGCAGCACTATAGACAACTACAATGAGCAGTTCTTC,CASSTIDNYNEQFF
NA,TRBV7-3,TRBJ1-6,NA,TGTGCCAGCAGTTCCTCCCGAAATTCACCCCTCCACTTT,CASSSSRNSPLHF
NA,TRBV7-2,TRBJ2-7,TRBD2,TGTGCCAGCAGCTTAGGACTAGCGGACCTTGAAAGATTAGGCGAGCAGTGCTTC,CASSLGLADLERLGEQCF
NA,TRBV12-3/TRBV12-4,TRBJ2-5,NA,TGTGCCAGCAGTTTCCCGGACGGTCAAGAGACCCAGTACTTC,CASSFPDGQETQYF
few,TRBV20-1,TRBJ2-3,NA,TGCAGTGCTAGAGACCTACTAGACACAGATACGCAGTATTTT,CSARDLLDTDTQYF
NA,TRBV11-2,TRBJ2-2,NA,TGTGCCAGCACCATTAGGGGGGGACATCGGTCCGCGAACACCGGGGAGCTGTTTTTT,CASTIRGGHRSANTGELFF
few,TRBV25-1,TRBJ2-7,NA,TGTGCCAGCAGTGAATATTACGGCTCCTACGAGCAGTACTTC,CASSEYYGSYEQYF
NA,TRBV12-3/TRBV12-4,TRBJ2-3,NA,TGTGCCAGCAGTTACGGGAGTACCGCTTCTAGCACAGATACGCAGTATTTT,CASSYGSTASSTDTQYF
few,TRBV20-1,TRBJ2-1,NA,TGCAGTGCTAACCCCCTCTTTGGGGAATTGGATGAGCAGTTCTTC,CSANPLFGELDEQFF
NA,TRBV5-5,TRBJ1-3,TRBD1,TGTGCCAGCAGCTTAAGACAGGGGTTTGGGATCTCTGGAAACACCATATATTTT,CASSLRQGFGISGNTIYF
few,TRBV29-1,TRBJ1-2,NA,TGCAGCGTTGCCCAGACAGGAAGAAACTATGGCTACACCTTC,CSVAQTGRNYGYTF
NA,TRBV5-1,TRBJ1-2,TRBD1,TGCGCCAGCAGCATAGAACTGCCGGGACAGGGATTGGATGGCTACACCTTC,CASSIELPGQGLDGYTF
few,TRBV20-1,TRBJ2-5,TRBD2,TGCAGTGCTAGGAGCGGGGGGGGAGGAGAGACCCAGTACTTC,CSARSGGGGETQYF
few,TRBV4-1,TRBJ2-1,TRBD2,TGCGCCAGCAGCCAAGATTGGGCGGGAGGTGTGAATGAGCAGTTCTTC,CASSQDWAGGVNEQFF
NA,TRBV14,TRBJ2-1,TRBD2,TGTGCCAGCAGCCAGAGCGGGAGGGAGGACAATGAGCAGTTCTTC,CASSQSGREDNEQFF
NA,TRBV6-6,TRBJ2-4,TRBD2,TGTGCCAGCAGTTACACGTCTAGCGGGAAAAACATTCAGTACTTC,CASSYTSSGKNIQYF
NA,TRBV7-9,TRBJ2-5,NA,TGTGCCAGCAGCTTAGAGGATCCGTATGGGGAGTTCTTC,CASSLEDPYGEFF
NA,TRBV20-1,TRBJ2-7,NA,TGCAGTGCTAGATCGATTTACCTGAGCTCCTACGAGCAGTACTTC,CSARSIYLSSYEQYF
NA,TRBV25-1,TRBJ1-2,TRBD1,TGTGCCAGCCCAGCCGGGACAGGGGACGATAACTATGGCTACACCTTC,CASPAGTGDDNYGYTF
NA,TRBV28,TRBJ1-1,NA,TGTGCCAGCACCAAAAGCTTAACTGAAGCTTTCTTT,CASTKSLTEAFF
NA,TRBV29-1,TRBJ2-7,NA,TGCAGCGCCCGAAAGGGCAGCCTCTACGAGCAGTACTTC,CSARKGSLYEQYF
NA,TRBV27,TRBJ2-4,NA,TGTGCCACCAAGGGCAGGGTCTGGAACATTCAGTACTTC,CATKGRVWNIQYF
few,TRBV10-3,TRBJ1-2,NA,TGTGCCATCAGTCGGCAGGGTGACTATGGCTACACCTTC,CAISRQGDYGYTF
NA,TRBV7-9,TRBJ1-2,NA,TGTGCCAGCAGCACCTGGGACGGAAACTATGGCTACACCTTC,CASSTWDGNYGYTF
few,TRBV7-7,TRBJ2-5,TRBD1,TGTGCTAGCAGCAAAGGGGACAGGTCAGAGACCCAGTACTTC,CASSKGDRSETQYF
NA,TRBV9,TRBJ2-1,NA,TGTGCCAGCAGCGCCATCGGGGTAGTTTCCAATGAGCAGTTCTTC,CASSAIGVVSNEQFF
NA,TRBV7-2,TRBJ2-5,NA,TGTGCCAGCAGCACCCCGCTACAAGAGACCCAGTACTTC,CASSTPLQETQYF
NA,TRBV29-1,TRBJ2-5,NA,TGCAGCGTTGATCCAGGGGTGGAGGAGACCCAGTACTTC,CSVDPGVEETQYF
few,TRBV4-1,TRBJ2-7,TRBD1,TGCGCCAGCAGCCAATATGGGACAGCGACCTACGAGCAGTACTTC,CASSQYGTATYEQYF
NA,TRBV29-1,TRBJ2-3,TRBD1,TGCAGCGTTGTAGGGACAGGGAACACAGATACGCAGTATTTT,CSVVGTGNTDTQYF
NA,TRBV9,TRBJ2-7,TRBD1,TGTGCCAGCAGCCCAGCGGGACAGGGGGCGGATAACGAGCAGTACTTC,CASSPAGQGADNEQYF
NA,TRBV28,TRBJ2-5,TRBD2,TGTGCCAGCAGCTCCGGGACTAGCGGGAGGTCATACCAAGAGACCCAGTACTTC,CASSSGTSGRSYQETQYF
NA,TRBV4-1,TRBJ1-1,NA,TGCGCCAGCAGCCAAGCTCATTGGGACCCCGAGAACACTGAAGCTTTCTTT,CASSQAHWDPENTEAFF
few,TRBV9,TRBJ2-5,TRBD1,TGTGCCAGCAGCGTGTGGGACAGGGAGACCCAGTACTTC,CASSVWDRETQYF
few,TRBV6-6,TRBJ2-2,NA,TGTGCCAGCAGTTACCTACCCGGTGGACGGGAGCTGTTTTTT,CASSYLPGGRELFF
NA,TRBV5-1,TRBJ2-3,NA,TGCGCCAGCAGCGACGGACAGTTCACAGATACGCAGTATTTT,CASSDGQFTDTQYF
NA,TRBV9,TRBJ2-7,NA,TGTGCCAGCAGCGCCGCCGGAGGGTACGAGCAGTACTTC,CASSAAGGYEQYF
NA,TRBV5-1,TRBJ1-1,NA,TGCGCCAGCAGCTTAGGACCCCTGAAGAACACTGAAGCTTTCTTT,CASSLGPLKNTEAFF
NA,TRBV7-3,TRBJ2-7,TRBD2,TGTGCCAGCAGCTCCTGGACTAGCAATAGCTACGAGCAGTACTTC,CASSSWTSNSYEQYF
NA,TRBV5-1,TRBJ2-7,NA,TGCGCCAGCAGCTTGGAAAGAAACGAGCAGTACTTC,CASSLERNEQYF
few,TRBV29-1,TRBJ2-1,NA,TGCAGCGTTGAAGCCCCTGGTAGCTCCTACAATGAGCAGTTCTTC,CSVEAPGSSYNEQFF
many,TRBV28,TRBJ2-5,NA,TGTGCCAGCAGCCAGACTGGGCAAGAGACCCAGTACTTC,CASSQTGQETQYF
many,TRBV4-3,TRBJ2-7,NA,TGCGCCAGCAGCCAAGATTTTTTGGGCGGGACACCCTCAAGGGAGCAGTACTTC,CASSQDFLGGTPSREQYF
few,TRBV4-3,TRBJ2-7,TRBD2,TGCGCCAGCAGCCAAAGTCGGCTAGCGGGGTACGAGCAGTACTTC,CASSQSRLAGYEQYF
few,TRBV12-5,TRBJ2-6,NA,TGTGCTCGTGGTCCGGGGCGGTTATCTGGGGCCAACGTCCTGACTTTC,CARGPGRLSGANVLTF
NA,TRBV3-1,TRBJ1-6,NA,TGTGCCAGCAGCTTGGGGGGGGAGAATTCACCCCTCCACTTT,CASSLGGENSPLHF
NA,TRBV12-3/TRBV12-4,TRBJ2-4,NA,TGTGCCAGCAGTTTAGTCAGGGCGGACATTCAGTACTTC,CASSLVRADIQYF
many,TRBV29-1,TRBJ2-5,NA,TGCAGCGTTGACCCCAGTCAAGAGACCCAGTACTTC,CSVDPSQETQYF
NA,TRBV7-6,TRBJ2-1,NA,TGTGCCAGCAGCTCCGACGACCCTGAGCAGTTCTTC,CASSSDDPEQFF
NA,TRBV4-1,TRBJ2-7,TRBD1,TGCGCCAGCAGCCAAGATGTTACCCGGACAGGGCTCTCCTACGAGCAGTACTTC,CASSQDVTRTGLSYEQYF
few,TRBV10-3,TRBJ2-5,TRBD2,TGTGCCATCAGTGAGCCCGGGACTAGCGGCCAAGGGGTAGAGACCCAGTACTTC,CAISEPGTSGQGVETQYF
few,TRBV24-1,TRBJ2-1,NA,TGTGCCACCAGTGATTTTAAGTTAACCTACAATGAGCAGTTCTTC,CATSDFKLTYNEQFF